This T cell receptor (beta chain) was retrieved from a study of T cell repertoires in cytomegalovirus infection. Turning to the study itself: Well-studied HLA-B-restricted CMV epitopes were used in the study alongside recently identified HLA-C-restricted ones. TCR beta signatures that were public indicated CMV infection and matching HLA type.

This clonotype was found a few times. The antigen is unknown. The V end was cut by 5 bases, the J end by 4 bases, with 19 bases between. Germline CDR1 and CDR2: SGHTA and FQGNSA. The CDR3 length is 16 residues. Using its own MiXCR run on the reads, TCRdb lists one record per CDR3 protein. There are about half a million distinct CDR3 sequences in the sample; under 45% occur only once, and 43% lies in the top ten. Notes on the study in general: Accumulated public TCR beta family frequency recognized individuals carrying CMV together with the relevant HLA. The ex vivo response showed dominance by HLA-C-restricted CMV-specific TCR beta clonotypes.

The chain employs TRBV7-2 and TRBJ2-3, with a possible D match to TRBD2 (5 bases). The sample was cultured PBMCs, taken from culture after CMV antigen stimulation. The receptor's source is a human donor in good health (CMV status not recorded). Some clones in this sample may be carry-over from other donors' samples. CDR3 nucleotides: TGTGCCAGCAGCCGCGGCGGCCTAGCTCTACCAGATACGCAGTATTTT. Encoded protein: CASSRGGLALPDTQYF.